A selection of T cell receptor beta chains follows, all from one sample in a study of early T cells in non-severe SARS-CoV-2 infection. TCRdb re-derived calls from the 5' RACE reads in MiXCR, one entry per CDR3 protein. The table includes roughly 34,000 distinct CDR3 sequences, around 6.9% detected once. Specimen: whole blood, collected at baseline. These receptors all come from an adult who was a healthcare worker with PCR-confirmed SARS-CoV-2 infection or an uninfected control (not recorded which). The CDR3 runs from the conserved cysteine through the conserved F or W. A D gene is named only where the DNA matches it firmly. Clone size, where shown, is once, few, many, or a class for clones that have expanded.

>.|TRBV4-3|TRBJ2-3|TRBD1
CASSPSPGQATDTQYF
TGCGCCAGCAGCCCCAGCCCGGGACAGGCTACAGATACGCAGTATTTT
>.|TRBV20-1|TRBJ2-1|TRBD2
CSASLALRANEQFF
TGCAGTGCCTCACTAGCGCTCAGAGCCAATGAGCAGTTCTTC
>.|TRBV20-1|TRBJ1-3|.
CSARGGALGNTIYF
TGCAGTGCTAGAGGGGGGGCTCTGGGAAACACCATATATTTT
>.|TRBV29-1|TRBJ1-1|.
CSAGPPNTEAFF
TGCAGCGCAGGACCGCCGAACACTGAAGCTTTCTTT
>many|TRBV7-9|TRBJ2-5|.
CASSLTRDQETQYF
TGTGCCAGCAGCTTGACTAGGGATCAAGAGACCCAGTACTTC
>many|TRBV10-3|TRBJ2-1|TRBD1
CATSQGASYNEQFF
TGTGCCACCTCTCAGGGGGCATCCTACAATGAGCAGTTCTTC
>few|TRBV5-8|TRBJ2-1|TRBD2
CASSLPGRANNEQFF
TGTGCCAGCAGCTTACCCGGGAGGGCTAACAATGAGCAGTTCTTC
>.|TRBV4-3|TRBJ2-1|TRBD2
CASSQESSGGLYNEQFF
TGCGCCAGCAGCCAAGAATCTAGCGGGGGATTATACAATGAGCAGTTCTTC
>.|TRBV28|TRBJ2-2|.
CASSSNRLANTGELFF
TGTGCCAGCAGTTCGAACCGACTGGCCAACACCGGGGAGCTGTTTTTT
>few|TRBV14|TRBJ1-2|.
CASSLGRSDGYTF
TGTGCCAGCAGCCTAGGGCGCTCAGATGGCTACACCTTC
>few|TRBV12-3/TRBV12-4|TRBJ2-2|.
CASSLSSPGELFF
TGTGCCAGCAGTTTGAGTTCTCCCGGGGAGCTGTTTTTT
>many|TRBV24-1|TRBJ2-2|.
CASKGPGREQDTGELFF
TGTGCCTCCAAGGGGCCCGGGCGTGAGCAGGACACCGGGGAGCTGTTTTTT
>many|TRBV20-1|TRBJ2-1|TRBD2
CSAIPGLDVYNEQFF
TGCAGTGCTATTCCGGGACTAGACGTCTACAATGAGCAGTTCTTC
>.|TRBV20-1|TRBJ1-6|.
CSAREGGSSYNSPLHF
TGCAGTGCTAGAGAGGGGGGAAGCTCCTATAATTCACCCCTCCACTTT
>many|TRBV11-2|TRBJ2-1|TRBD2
CASSLEPGGYNEQFF
TGTGCCAGCAGCCTAGAGCCGGGGGGATACAATGAGCAGTTCTTC
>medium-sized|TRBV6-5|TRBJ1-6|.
CASTLRTPSSYNSPLHF
TGTGCCAGCACCTTACGGACACCGAGCTCCTATAATTCACCCCTCCACTTT
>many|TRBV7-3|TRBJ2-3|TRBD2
CASSSSLAGSTDTQYF
TGTGCCAGCAGCTCCTCACTAGCGGGGAGCACAGATACGCAGTATTTT
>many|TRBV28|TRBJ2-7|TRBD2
CASSIGGLAGKRQYF
TGTGCCAGCAGTATTGGGGGTCTAGCGGGAAAGCGTCAGTACTTC
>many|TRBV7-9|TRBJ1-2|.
CASSLGGAQDYGYTF
TGTGCCAGCAGCTTAGGCGGGGCTCAGGACTATGGCTACACCTTC
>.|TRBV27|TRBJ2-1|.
CASSLDSFNYNEQFF
TGTGCCAGCAGTTTGGACAGCTTCAACTACAATGAGCAGTTCTTC
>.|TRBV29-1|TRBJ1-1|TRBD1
CSVVDRGSTEAFF
TGCAGCGTTGTTGACAGGGGAAGTACTGAAGCTTTCTTT
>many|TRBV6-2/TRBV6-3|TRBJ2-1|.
CASSEKENNEQFF
TGTGCCAGCTCGGAGAAAGAAAACAATGAGCAGTTCTTC
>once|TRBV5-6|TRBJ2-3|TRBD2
CASGTSGSDTQYF
TGTGCCAGCGGGACTAGCGGGTCGGATACGCAGTATTTT
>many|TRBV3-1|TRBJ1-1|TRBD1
CASSQGTGGFNTEAFF
TGTGCCAGCAGCCAAGGGACAGGGGGCTTTAACACTGAAGCTTTCTTT
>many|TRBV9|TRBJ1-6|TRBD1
CASSAQGAVGSNSPLHF
TGTGCCAGCAGCGCACAGGGGGCAGTGGGATCTAATTCACCCCTCCACTTT
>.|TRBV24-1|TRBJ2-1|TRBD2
CATSDWKLGTSGSNEQFF
TGTGCCACCAGTGACTGGAAATTAGGGACTAGCGGGAGTAATGAGCAGTTCTTC
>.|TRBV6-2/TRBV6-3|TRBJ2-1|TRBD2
CASSTRTSGIIGQFF
TGTGCCAGCAGTACCCGAACTAGCGGGATAATCGGGCAGTTCTTC
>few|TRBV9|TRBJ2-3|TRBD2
CASSSRLAGSSDTQYF
TGTGCCAGCAGCTCTAGACTAGCGGGAAGTTCAGATACGCAGTATTTT
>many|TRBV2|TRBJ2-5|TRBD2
CASSGGLADVGGETQYF
TGTGCCAGCAGTGGGGGACTAGCGGACGTCGGGGGAGAGACCCAGTACTTC
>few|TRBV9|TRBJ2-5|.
CASSVSPQETQYF
TGTGCCAGCAGCGTTAGTCCTCAAGAGACCCAGTACTTC
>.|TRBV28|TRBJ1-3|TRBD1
CASSRQGFFDRNTIYF
TGTGCCAGCAGTCGACAGGGGTTCTTCGACCGAAACACCATATATTTT
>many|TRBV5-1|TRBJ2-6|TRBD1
CASSLMTGPAGANVLTF
TGCGCCAGCAGCTTAATGACAGGGCCTGCTGGGGCCAACGTCCTGACTTTC
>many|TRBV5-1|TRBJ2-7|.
CASSLDGKPYEQYF
TGCGCCAGCAGCTTGGATGGAAAACCCTACGAGCAGTACTTC
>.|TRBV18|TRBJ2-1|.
CASSQGPYNEQFF
TGTGCCAGCTCACAGGGGCCTTACAATGAGCAGTTCTTC
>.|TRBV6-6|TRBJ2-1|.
CASSPNPASAYNEQFF
TGTGCCAGCAGCCCCAACCCAGCTAGCGCCTACAATGAGCAGTTCTTC
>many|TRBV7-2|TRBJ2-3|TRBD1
CASSPDRVLADTQYF
TGTGCCAGCAGCCCGGACAGGGTGTTGGCAGATACGCAGTATTTT
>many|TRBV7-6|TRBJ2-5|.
CASSFLAATSVQETQYF
TGTGCCAGCAGCTTCCTGGCCGCGACTAGTGTTCAAGAGACCCAGTACTTC
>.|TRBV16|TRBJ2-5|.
CASSQWGRLQETQYF
TGTGCCAGCAGCCAATGGGGCAGGCTCCAAGAGACCCAGTACTTC
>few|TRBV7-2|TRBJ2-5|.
CASSLKGETQYF
TGTGCCAGCAGCTTAAAGGGCGAGACCCAGTACTTC
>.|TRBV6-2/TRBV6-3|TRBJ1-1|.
CASKGGTEAFF
TGTGCCAGCAAGGGAGGCACTGAAGCTTTCTTT
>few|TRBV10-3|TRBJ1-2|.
CAISESMGNYGYTF
TGTGCCATCAGTGAGTCGATGGGGAACTATGGCTACACCTTC
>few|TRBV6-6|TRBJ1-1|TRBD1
CASSPGGSVYTEAFF
TGTGCCAGCAGTCCAGGGGGGTCAGTGTACACTGAAGCTTTCTTT
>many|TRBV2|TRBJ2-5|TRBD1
CARGTVSETQYF
TGTGCCAGGGGGACAGTGTCGGAGACCCAGTACTTC
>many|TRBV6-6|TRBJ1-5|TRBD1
CASSPGQGAFGYSNQPQHF
TGTGCCAGCAGCCCGGGACAGGGGGCTTTCGGATATAGCAATCAGCCCCAGCATTTT
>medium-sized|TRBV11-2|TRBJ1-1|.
CASSFSGNTEAFF
TGTGCCAGCAGCTTTTCGGGGAACACTGAAGCTTTCTTT
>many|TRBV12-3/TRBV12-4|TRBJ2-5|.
CASSYRETQYF
TGTGCCAGCAGTTATAGAGAGACCCAGTACTTC
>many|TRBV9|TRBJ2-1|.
CASSVEAVRNEQFF
TGTGCCAGCAGCGTAGAGGCTGTGCGAAATGAGCAGTTCTTC
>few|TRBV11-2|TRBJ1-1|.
CASSFVNTEAFF
TGTGCCAGCAGCTTCGTAAACACTGAAGCTTTCTTT
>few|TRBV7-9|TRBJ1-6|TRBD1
CASSPGQGGSPLHF
TGTGCCAGCAGCCCGGGACAGGGTGGCTCACCCCTCCACTTT
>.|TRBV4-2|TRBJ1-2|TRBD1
CASSQDIYGQGVYGYTF
TGTGCCAGCAGCCAAGATATATACGGACAGGGTGTGTATGGCTACACCTTC
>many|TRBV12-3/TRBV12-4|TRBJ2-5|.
CASSLHQETQYF
TGTGCCAGCAGTTTACACCAAGAGACCCAGTACTTC
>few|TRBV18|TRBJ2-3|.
CASSPLITDTQYF
TGTGCCAGCTCACCGCTCATCACAGATACGCAGTATTTT
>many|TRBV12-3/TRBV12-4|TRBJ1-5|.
CASSLYRSNQPQHF
TGTGCCAGCAGTTTATACAGAAGCAATCAGCCCCAGCATTTT
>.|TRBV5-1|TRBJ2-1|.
CASSGMDRVHNEQFF
TGCGCCAGCAGCGGGATGGACCGGGTCCACAATGAGCAGTTCTTC
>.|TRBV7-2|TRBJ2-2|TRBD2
CASSPGLAMNTGELFF
TGTGCCAGCAGCCCGGGACTAGCGATGAACACCGGGGAGCTGTTTTTT